The sequence of this T cell receptor beta chain was determined in a study of cytomegalovirus exposure and HLA in healthy donors. Germline CDR1 is SEHNR and CDR2 is FQNEAQ (reference sequence). The CDR3 is 18 amino acids. Comment on this clone: The antigen remains undetermined. One junction end does not reproduce the germline sequence, and a read error may be involved.

Findings and caveats of the study: In a later analysis, TCR association rates varied by HLA locus: DRB1 most, HLA-C fewest.

Researchers ran the PCR with 60 Vbeta and 13 Jbeta primers. TCRdb's copy holds only in-frame clones and misses some; the assay was immunoSEQ multiplex PCR. Of 100,000 or so clones listed, about 68% are singletons. V and J are TRBV7-9 and TRBJ2-3; 11 bases fit TRBD2. The receptor was isolated from a male donor in good health and CMV-seropositive. Sequencing was carried out using PBMCs. In DNA, the CDR3 is TGTTCCAGCAGCCCTAAACCTAGACTAGCGGGGTACACAGATACGCAGTATTTT. Residues: CSSSPKPRLAGYTDTQYF.